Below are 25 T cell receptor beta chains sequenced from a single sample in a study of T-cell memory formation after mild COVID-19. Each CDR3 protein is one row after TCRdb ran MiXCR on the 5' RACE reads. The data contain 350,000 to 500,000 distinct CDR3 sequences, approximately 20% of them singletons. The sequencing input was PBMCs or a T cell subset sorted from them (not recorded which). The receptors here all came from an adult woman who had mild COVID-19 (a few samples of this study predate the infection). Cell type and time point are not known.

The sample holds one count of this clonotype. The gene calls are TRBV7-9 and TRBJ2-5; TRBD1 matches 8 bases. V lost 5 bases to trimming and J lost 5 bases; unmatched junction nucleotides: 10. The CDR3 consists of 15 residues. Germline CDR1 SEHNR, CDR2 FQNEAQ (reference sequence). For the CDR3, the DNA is TGTGCCAGCAGCCAAGACAGGGGCGCGAGGGAGACCCAGTACTTC. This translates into CASSQDRGARETQYF.

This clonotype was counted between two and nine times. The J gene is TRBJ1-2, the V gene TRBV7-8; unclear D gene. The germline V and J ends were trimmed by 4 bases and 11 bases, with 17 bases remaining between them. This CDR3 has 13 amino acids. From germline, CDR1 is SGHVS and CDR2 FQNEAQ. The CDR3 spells CASSSRQPPVYTF. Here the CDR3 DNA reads TGTGCCAGCAGCTCGCGGCAGCCCCCCGTTTACACCTTC. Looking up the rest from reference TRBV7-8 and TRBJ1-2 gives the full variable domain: GAGVSQSPRYKVAKRGQDVALRCDPISGHVSLFWYQQALGQGPEFLTYFQNEAQLDKSGLPSDRFFAERPEGSVSTLKIQRTQQEDSAVYLCASSSRQPPVYTFGSGTRLTVV.

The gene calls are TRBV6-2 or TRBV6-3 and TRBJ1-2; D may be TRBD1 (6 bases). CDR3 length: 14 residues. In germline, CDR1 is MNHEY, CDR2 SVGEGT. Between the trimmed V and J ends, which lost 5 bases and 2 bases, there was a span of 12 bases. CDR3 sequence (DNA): TGTGCCAGCAGTGGTCTACAGGGCAACTATGGCTACACCTTC. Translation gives CASSGLQGNYGYTF.

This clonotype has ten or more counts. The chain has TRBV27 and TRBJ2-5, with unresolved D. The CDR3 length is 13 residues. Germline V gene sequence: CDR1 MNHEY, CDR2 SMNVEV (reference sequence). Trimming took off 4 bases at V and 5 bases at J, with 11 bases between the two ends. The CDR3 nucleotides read TGTGCCAGCAGTTCGGGCCTTGAGGAGACCCAGTACTTC. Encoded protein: CASSSGLEETQYF.

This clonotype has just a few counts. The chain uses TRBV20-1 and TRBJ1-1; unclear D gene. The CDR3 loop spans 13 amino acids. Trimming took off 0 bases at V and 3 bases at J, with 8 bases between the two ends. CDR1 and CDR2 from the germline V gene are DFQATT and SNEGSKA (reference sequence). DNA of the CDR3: TGCAGTGCTAGAGATGACCCCGACACTGAAGCTTTCTTT. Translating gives CSARDDPDTEAFF.

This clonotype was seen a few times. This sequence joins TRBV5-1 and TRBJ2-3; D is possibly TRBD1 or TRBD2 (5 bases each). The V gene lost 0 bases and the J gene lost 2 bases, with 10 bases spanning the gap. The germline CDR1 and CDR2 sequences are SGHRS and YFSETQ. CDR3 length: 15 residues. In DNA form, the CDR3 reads TGCGCCAGCAGCTTGGTTGGGGACCCCACAGATACGCAGTATTTT. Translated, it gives CASSLVGDPTDTQYF.

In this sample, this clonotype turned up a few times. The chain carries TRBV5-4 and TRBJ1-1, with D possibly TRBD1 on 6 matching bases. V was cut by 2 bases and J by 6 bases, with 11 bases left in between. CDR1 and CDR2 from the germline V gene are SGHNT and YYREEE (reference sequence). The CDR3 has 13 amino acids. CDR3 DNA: TGTGCCAGCAGCTTACAGGGCATCCCTGAAGCTTTCTTT. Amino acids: CASSLQGIPEAFF.

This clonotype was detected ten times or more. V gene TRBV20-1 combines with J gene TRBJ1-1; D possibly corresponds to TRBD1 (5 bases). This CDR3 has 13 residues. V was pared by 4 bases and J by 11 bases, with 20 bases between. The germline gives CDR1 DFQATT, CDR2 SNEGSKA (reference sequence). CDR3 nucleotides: TGCAGTGCTACGACAGAGAACGGGAGGAGGGCTTTCTTT. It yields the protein CSATTENGRRAFF.

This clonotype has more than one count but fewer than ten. This CDR3 is CASSQDFGTVDNEQFF. CDR3 DNA sequence: TGTGCCAGCAGCCAAGATTTTGGGACAGTCGACAATGAGCAGTTCTTC. This chain connects TRBV4-2 to TRBJ2-1; 7 bases fit TRBD1. Trimming cost V 0 bases and J 5 bases; bases outside gene matches: 7. There are 16 residues in the CDR3. CDR1 and CDR2 from the germline V gene are LGHNA and YNFKEQ.

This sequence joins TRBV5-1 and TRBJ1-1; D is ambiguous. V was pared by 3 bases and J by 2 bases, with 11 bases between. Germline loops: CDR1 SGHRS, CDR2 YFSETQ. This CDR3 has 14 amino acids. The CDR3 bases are TGCGCCAGCAGCTCCATGTCACTTAACACTGAAGCTTTCTTT. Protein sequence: CASSSMSLNTEAFF.

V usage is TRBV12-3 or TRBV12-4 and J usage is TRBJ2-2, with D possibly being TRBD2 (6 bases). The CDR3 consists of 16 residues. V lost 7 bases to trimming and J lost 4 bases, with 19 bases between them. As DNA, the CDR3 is TGTGCCAGCATCCTCAAACGGGGACTGAGCACCGGGGAGCTGTTTTTT. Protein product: CASILKRGLSTGELFF.

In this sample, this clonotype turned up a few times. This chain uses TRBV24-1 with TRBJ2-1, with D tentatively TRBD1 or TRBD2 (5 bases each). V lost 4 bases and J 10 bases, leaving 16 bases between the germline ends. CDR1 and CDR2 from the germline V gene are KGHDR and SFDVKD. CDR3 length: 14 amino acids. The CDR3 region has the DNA TGTGCCACCAGTGACATCCCAATAGGGACGGAGCAGTTCTTC. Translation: CATSDIPIGTEQFF.

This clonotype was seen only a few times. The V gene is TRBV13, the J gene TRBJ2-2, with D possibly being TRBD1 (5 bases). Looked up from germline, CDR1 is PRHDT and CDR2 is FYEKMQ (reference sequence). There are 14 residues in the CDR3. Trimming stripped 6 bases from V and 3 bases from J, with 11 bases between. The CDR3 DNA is TGTGCCAGCAGGACTCAGGGTTACACCGGGGAGCTGTTTTTT. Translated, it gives CASRTQGYTGELFF.

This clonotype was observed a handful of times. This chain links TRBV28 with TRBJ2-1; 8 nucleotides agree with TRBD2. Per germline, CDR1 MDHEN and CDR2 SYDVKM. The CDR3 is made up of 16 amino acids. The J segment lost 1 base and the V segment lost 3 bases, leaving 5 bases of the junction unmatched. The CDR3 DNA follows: TGTGCCAGCAGTTTGTTACGGGGGGGATCCTACAATGAGCAGTTCTTC. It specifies CASSLLRGGSYNEQFF.

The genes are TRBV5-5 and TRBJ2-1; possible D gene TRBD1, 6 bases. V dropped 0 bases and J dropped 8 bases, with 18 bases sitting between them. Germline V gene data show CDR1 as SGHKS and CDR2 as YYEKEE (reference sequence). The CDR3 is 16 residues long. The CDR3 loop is CASSLEVGGRVDEQFF. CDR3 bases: TGTGCCAGCAGCTTGGAAGTTGGGGGCAGGGTGGATGAGCAGTTCTTC.

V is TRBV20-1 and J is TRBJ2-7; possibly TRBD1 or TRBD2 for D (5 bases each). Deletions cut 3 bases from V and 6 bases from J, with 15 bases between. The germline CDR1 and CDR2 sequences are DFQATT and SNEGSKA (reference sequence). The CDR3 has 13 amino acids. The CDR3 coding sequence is TGCAGTGCTAGGGGGGACCCAGTGTTCGAGCAGTACTTC. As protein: CSARGDPVFEQYF.

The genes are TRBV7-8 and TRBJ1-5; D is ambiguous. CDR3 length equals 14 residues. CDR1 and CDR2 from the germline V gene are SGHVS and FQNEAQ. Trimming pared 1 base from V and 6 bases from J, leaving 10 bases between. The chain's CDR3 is CASSLEAGSQPQHF. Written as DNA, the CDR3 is TGTGCCAGCAGCTTAGAGGCGGGGTCTCAGCCCCAGCATTTT.

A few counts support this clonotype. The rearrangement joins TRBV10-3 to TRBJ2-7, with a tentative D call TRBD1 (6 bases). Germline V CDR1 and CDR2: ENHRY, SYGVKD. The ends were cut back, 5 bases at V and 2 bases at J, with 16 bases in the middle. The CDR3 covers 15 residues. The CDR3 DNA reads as TGTGCCATCAGTTGGGACCCGGGACAAACCTACGAGCAGTACTTC. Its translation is CAISWDPGQTYEQYF.

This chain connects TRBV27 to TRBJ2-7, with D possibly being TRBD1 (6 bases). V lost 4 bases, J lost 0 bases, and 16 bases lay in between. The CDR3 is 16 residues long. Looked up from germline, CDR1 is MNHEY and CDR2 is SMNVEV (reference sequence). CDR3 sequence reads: CASSSPDSKSSYEQYF. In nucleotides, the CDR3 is TGTGCCAGCAGTTCACCGGACAGTAAGAGCTCCTACGAGCAGTACTTC.

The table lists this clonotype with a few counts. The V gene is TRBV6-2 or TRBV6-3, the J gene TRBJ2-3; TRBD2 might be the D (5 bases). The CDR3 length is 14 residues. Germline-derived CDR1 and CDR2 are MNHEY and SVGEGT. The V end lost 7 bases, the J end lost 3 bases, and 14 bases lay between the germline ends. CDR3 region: CASTLDGDTDTQYF. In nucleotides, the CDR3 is TGTGCCAGCACTTTGGACGGGGATACAGATACGCAGTATTTT.

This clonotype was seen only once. CDR3 sequence reads: CATGKDRGPYEQYF. The CDR3 coding sequence is TGTGCCACCGGAAAGGACAGGGGACCCTACGAGCAGTACTTC. This chain uses TRBV15 with TRBJ2-7; the match to TRBD1 covers 9 bases. J was trimmed by 2 bases and V by 8 bases; bases with no gene match: 7. Germline values: CDR1 LNHNV, CDR2 YYDKDF (reference sequence). The CDR3 runs 14 residues. The entire variable domain, with the rest obtained from reference TRBV15 and TRBJ2-7, is as follows: DAMVIQNPRYQVTQFGKPVTLSCSQTLNHNVMYWYQQKSSQAPKLLFHYYDKDFNNEADTPDNFQSRRPNTSFCFLDIRSPGLGDTAMYLCATGKDRGPYEQYFGPGTRLTVT.

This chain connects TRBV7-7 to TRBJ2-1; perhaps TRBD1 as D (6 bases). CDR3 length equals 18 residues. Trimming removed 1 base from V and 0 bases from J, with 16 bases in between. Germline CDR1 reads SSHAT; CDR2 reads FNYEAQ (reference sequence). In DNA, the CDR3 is TGTGCCAGCAGCTTAGAGGCCGGGACACCGAGCTCCTACAATGAGCAGTTCTTC. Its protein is CASSLEAGTPSSYNEQFF.

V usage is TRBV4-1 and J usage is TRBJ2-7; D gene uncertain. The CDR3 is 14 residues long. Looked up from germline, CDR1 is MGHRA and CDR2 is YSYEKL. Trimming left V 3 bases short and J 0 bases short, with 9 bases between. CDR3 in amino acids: CASSQADVSYEQYF. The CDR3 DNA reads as TGCGCCAGCAGCCAGGCGGACGTCTCCTACGAGCAGTACTTC.

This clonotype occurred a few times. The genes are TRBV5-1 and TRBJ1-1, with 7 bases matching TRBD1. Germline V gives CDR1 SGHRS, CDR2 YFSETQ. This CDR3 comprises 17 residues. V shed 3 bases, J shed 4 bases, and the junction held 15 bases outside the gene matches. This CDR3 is CASSSPEGADEGTEAFF. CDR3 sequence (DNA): TGCGCCAGCAGCTCCCCGGAGGGGGCGGATGAGGGCACTGAAGCTTTCTTT.

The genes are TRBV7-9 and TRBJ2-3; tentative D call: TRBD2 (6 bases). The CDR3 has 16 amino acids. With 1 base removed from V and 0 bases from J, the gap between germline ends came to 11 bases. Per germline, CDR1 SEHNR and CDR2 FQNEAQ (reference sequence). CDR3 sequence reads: CASSLVGGDSTDTQYF. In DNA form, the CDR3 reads TGTGCCAGCAGCTTAGTGGGCGGGGACAGCACAGATACGCAGTATTTT.